The 13 T cell receptor beta chains reported below all come from one sample, sequenced in a study of tissue T cells after allogeneic stem cell transplantation. Method: immunoSEQ multiplex PCR; TCRdb's copy keeps in-frame clones and lacks some. The repertoire consists of approximately 5,000 clones, with roughly 69% occurring once and the leading ten covering roughly 8.2%. The sample in question was tissue from the colon, obtained at autopsy. The origin of the receptors is a female donor older than 55 with lung cancer.

V and J are TRBV18 and TRBJ2-5, with unresolved D. Deletions cut 3 bases from V and 0 bases from J, with 2 bases between. Per the germline V gene, CDR1 is KGHSH and CDR2 is LQKENI. CDR3 size: 12 residues. This CDR3 is CASSPYQETQYF. The CDR3 region has the DNA TGTGCCAGCTCACCGTACCAAGAGACCCAGTACTTC.

This rearrangement joins TRBV19 to TRBJ1-1, with TRBD1 matching over 10 bases. Germline-derived CDR1 and CDR2 are LNHDA and SQIVND (reference sequence). The CDR3 is 14 residues long. V lost 3 bases, J lost 4 bases, and 2 bases stayed unmatched. CDR3 region: CASSMGQGTTEAFF. The CDR3, as DNA: TGTGCCAGTAGTATGGGACAGGGGACCACTGAAGCTTTCTTT. Variable domain in full (rest from reference TRBV19 and TRBJ1-1): DGGITQSPKYLFRKEGQNVTLSCEQNLNHDAMYWYRQDPGQGLRLIYYSQIVNDFQKGDIAEGYSVSREKKESFPLTVTSAQKNPTAFYLCASSMGQGTTEAFFGQGTRLTVV.

The V call is TRBV7-6, the J call TRBJ2-7; a weak D match, TRBD2 (5 bases). Looked up from germline, CDR1 is SGHVS and CDR2 is FNYEAQ. V was trimmed by 3 bases and J by 4 bases, leaving 19 bases between them. The CDR3 consists of 16 residues. As DNA, the CDR3 is TGTGCCAGCAGCTTCGTAAGTGGACTCGGAGCTTACGAGCAGTACTTC. This gives the protein CASSFVSGLGAYEQYF.

This clone was seen just once. The rearrangement uses TRBV18 and TRBJ1-3; no firm D call. The CDR3 runs 16 residues. CDR1 is KGHSH and CDR2 is LQKENI in the germline V gene. Trimming cost V 2 bases and J 4 bases, with 15 bases left between them. In DNA form, the CDR3 reads TGTGCCAGCTCACCATCCGCAGACCGACTCGGAAACACCATATATTTT. Its translation is CASSPSADRLGNTIYF.

The chain has TRBV9 and TRBJ2-3; possible D gene TRBD1, 6 bases. The V and J ends lost 1 base and 2 bases respectively, with 14 bases between them. This CDR3 region has 16 residues. Germline CDR1 reads SGDLS; CDR2 reads YYNGEE. CDR3 coding DNA: TGTGCCAGCAGCGTATTCGTCCAGGGGCCCACAGATACGCAGTATTTT. It yields the protein CASSVFVQGPTDTQYF.

The rearrangement joins TRBV7-2 to TRBJ2-7; D assignment may be TRBD1 or TRBD2 (5 bases each). V lost 4 bases, J lost 3 bases, and 22 bases lay in between. Germline loops: CDR1 SGHTA, CDR2 FQGNSA. There are 17 residues in the CDR3. CDR3 bases: TGTGCCAGCAGCTCCCGGACGGGAAGAAAGGGGTTCTACGAGCAGTACTTC. It yields the protein CASSSRTGRKGFYEQYF.

This chain joins TRBV5-4 and TRBJ2-2; possible D gene TRBD2, 6 bases. The V end was cut by 0 bases, the J end by 1 base, with 7 bases between. Germline V lookup: CDR1 SGHNT, CDR2 YYREEE (reference sequence). This CDR3 is built from 15 residues. CDR3 in DNA: TGTGCCAGCAGCTTGGGCGGGAAGAACACCGGGGAGCTGTTTTTT. This translates into CASSLGGKNTGELFF.

V and J are TRBV6-6 and TRBJ2-7; D possibly corresponds to TRBD2 (5 bases). The CDR3 has 12 residues. V was shortened by 8 bases and J by 3 bases, with 11 bases between the two germline ends. Germline assignment: CDR1 MNHNY and CDR2 SVGAGI (reference sequence). As DNA, the CDR3 is TGTGCCAGCTCTGAGGGTTTCTACGAGCAGTACTTC. As protein: CASSEGFYEQYF.

On this clone itself: Other DNA sequences in the sample encode the same CDR3. The CDR3 loop reads CASSSRDRGNTGELFF. The CDR3 region has the DNA TGTGCCAGCAGCTCGAGGGACAGGGGTAACACCGGGGAGCTGTTTTTT. The V call is TRBV7-9, the J call TRBJ2-2; 10 bases align to TRBD1. The V gene's germline CDR1 is SEHNR and CDR2 FQNEAQ (reference sequence). V trimming: 4 bases; J trimming: 2 bases; junction bases outside the gene matches: 4. The CDR3 is 16 amino acids.

The V and J genes are TRBV3-1 (or the pseudogene TRBV3-2) and TRBJ2-5; D uncertain. Trimming took off 2 bases at V and 4 bases at J, with 11 bases between the two ends. This CDR3 is 14 amino acids long. Germline values: CDR1 LGHDT, CDR2 YNNKEL (reference sequence). CDR3 DNA sequence: TGTGCCAGCAGCCAACAGGACCGGGTAGAGACCCAGTACTTC. It codes for CASSQQDRVETQYF.

This chain uses TRBV2 with TRBJ2-7, with 9 bases identical to TRBD1. The CDR3 totals 14 residues. The germline CDR1 and CDR2 sequences are SNHLY and FYNNEI. The ends lost 7 bases at V and 2 bases at J; junction bases unmatched: 6. The CDR3 reads CASTSGQGTYEQYF. As DNA, the CDR3 is TGTGCCAGCACGTCAGGACAGGGGACCTACGAGCAGTACTTC.

The V and J genes are TRBV6-2 or TRBV6-3 and TRBJ1-5; D might be TRBD1 (6 bases). V was trimmed by 2 bases and J by 7 bases, leaving 15 bases between them. Germline V gene data show CDR1 as MNHEY and CDR2 as SVGEGT. This CDR3 is 15 amino acids long. In DNA, the CDR3 is TGTGCCAGCAGTTACACGACAGGTTTCAGCCAGCCCCAGCATTTT. It translates to CASSYTTGFSQPQHF.

The chain has TRBV7-8 and TRBJ1-1, with D tentatively TRBD1 (6 bases). V was clipped by 5 bases and J by 10 bases, with 20 bases between them. Germline lookup yields CDR1 SGHVS and CDR2 FQNEAQ. The CDR3 is 14 residues long. The CDR3 loop reads CASSLLWGAKRAFF. For the CDR3, the DNA is TGTGCCAGCAGCCTGTTGTGGGGGGCGAAACGAGCTTTCTTT.